This T cell receptor (beta chain) appears in the sequencing data of a study of T cell changes during pregnancy in multiple sclerosis. After removal of 3 bases from V and 4 bases from J, the junction contained 4 bases not matched to a gene. Germline loops: CDR1 LNHDA, CDR2 SQIVND (reference sequence). This CDR3 contains 15 residues. Produced via immunoSEQ multiplex PCR; TCRdb's table is partial and in-frame only. The data hold over 45,000 clones, with around 90% observed a single time. The chain employs TRBV19 and TRBJ2-2; 8 nucleotides agree with TRBD1. The source was peripheral blood, collected in the third trimester of pregnancy. The sequence came from a female donor in good health, enrolled as a control in a pregnancy study. The CDR3 coding sequence is TGTGCCAGTAGTATCCAGGGGGCTGTCACCGGGGAGCTGTTTTTT. It is translated as CASSIQGAVTGELFF.